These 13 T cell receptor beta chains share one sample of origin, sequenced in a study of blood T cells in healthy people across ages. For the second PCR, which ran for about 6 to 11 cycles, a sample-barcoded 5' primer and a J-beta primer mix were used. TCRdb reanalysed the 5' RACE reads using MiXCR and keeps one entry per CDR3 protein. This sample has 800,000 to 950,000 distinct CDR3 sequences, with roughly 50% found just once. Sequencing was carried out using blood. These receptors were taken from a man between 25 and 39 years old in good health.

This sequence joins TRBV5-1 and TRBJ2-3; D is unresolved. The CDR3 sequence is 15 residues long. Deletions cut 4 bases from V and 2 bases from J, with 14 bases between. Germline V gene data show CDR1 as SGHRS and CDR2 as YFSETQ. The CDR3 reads CASSPNKSPTDTQYF. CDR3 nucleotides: TGCGCCAGCAGCCCGAACAAATCCCCCACAGATACGCAGTATTTT.

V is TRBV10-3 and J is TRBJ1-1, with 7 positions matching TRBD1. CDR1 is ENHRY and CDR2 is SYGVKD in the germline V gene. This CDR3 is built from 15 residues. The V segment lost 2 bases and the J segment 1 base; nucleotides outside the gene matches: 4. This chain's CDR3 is CAISEMNRGNTEAFF. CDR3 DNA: TGTGCCATCAGTGAGATGAACAGGGGGAACACTGAAGCTTTCTTT.

The DNA of the CDR3 is TGTGCCATCCAGGGGGGGACAGATACGCAGTATTTT. This gives the protein CAIQGGTDTQYF. The chain combines TRBV10-3 with TRBJ2-3; either TRBD1 or TRBD2 may supply D (7 bases each). From germline, CDR1 is ENHRY and CDR2 SYGVKD. The CDR3 spans 12 residues. Trimming took off 8 bases at V and 3 bases at J, with 9 bases between the two ends.

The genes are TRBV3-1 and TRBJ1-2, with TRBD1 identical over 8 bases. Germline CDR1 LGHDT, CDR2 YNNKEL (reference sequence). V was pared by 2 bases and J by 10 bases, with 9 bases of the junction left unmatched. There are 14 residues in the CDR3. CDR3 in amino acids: CASSQFRDRISYTF. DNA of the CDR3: TGTGCCAGCAGCCAATTCCGGGACAGGATATCCTACACCTTC.

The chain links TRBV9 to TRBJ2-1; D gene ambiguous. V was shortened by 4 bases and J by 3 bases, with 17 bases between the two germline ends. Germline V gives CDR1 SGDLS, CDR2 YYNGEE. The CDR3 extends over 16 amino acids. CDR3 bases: TGTGCCAGCAGCTCCGAGCTAGGTGGGGTCTACAATGAGCAGTTCTTC. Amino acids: CASSSELGGVYNEQFF.

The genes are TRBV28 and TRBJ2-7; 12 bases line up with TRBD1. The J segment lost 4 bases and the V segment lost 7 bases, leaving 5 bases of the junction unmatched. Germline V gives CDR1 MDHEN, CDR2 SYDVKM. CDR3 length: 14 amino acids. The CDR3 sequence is CASIGTGGSYEQYF. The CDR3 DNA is TGTGCCAGCATCGGGACAGGGGGCTCTTACGAGCAGTACTTC.

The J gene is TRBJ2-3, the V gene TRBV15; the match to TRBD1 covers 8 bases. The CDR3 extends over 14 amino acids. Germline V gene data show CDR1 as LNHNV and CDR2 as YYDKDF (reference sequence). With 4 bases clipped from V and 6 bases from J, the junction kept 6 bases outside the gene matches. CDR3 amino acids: CATSTDRVSDTQYF. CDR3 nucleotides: TGTGCCACCAGCACGGACAGGGTTTCCGATACGCAGTATTTT. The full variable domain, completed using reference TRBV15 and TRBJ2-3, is DAMVIQNPRYQVTQFGKPVTLSCSQTLNHNVMYWYQQKSSQAPKLLFHYYDKDFNNEADTPDNFQSRRPNTSFCFLDIRSPGLGDTAMYLCATSTDRVSDTQYFGPGTRLTVL.

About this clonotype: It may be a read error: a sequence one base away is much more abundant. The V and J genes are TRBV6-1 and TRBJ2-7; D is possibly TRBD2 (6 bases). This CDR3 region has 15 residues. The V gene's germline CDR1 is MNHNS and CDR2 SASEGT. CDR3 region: CASCEEGGAGYEQYF. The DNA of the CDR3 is TGTGCCAGCTGTGAAGAAGGAGGGGCCGGGTACGAGCAGTACTTC.

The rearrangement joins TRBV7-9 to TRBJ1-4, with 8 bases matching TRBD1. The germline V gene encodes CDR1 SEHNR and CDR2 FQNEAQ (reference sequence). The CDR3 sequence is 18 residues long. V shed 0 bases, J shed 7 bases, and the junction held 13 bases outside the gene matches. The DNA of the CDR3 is TGTGCCAGCAGCTTAGCGGCCCAAGCCTACAGGGGGAGTGAAAAACTGTTTTTT. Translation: CASSLAAQAYRGSEKLFF.

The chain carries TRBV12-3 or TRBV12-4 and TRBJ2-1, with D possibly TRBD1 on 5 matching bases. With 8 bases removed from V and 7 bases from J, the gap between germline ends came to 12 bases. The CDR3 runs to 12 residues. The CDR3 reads CASGPHRNEQFF. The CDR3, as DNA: TGTGCCAGCGGCCCCCACAGGAATGAGCAGTTCTTC.

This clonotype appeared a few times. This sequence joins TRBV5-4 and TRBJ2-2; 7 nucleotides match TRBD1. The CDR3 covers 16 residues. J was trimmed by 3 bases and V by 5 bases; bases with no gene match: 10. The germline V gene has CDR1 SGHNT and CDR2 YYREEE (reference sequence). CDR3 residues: CASSKGQRVDTGELFF. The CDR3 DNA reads TGTGCCAGCAGTAAGGGACAGAGAGTTGACACCGGGGAGCTGTTTTTT.

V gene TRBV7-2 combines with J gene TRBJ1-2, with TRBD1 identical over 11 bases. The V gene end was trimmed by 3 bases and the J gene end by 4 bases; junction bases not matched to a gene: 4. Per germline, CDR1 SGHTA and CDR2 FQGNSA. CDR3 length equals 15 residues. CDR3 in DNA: TGTGCCAGCAGCTTGGGGACAGGGGGGGTCTATGGCTACACCTTC. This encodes CASSLGTGGVYGYTF.

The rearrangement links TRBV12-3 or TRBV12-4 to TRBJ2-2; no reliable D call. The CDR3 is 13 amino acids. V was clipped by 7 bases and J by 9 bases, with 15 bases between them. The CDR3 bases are TGTGCCAGCACTGCCTCAGGTCCGCGGGAGCTGTTTTTT. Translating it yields CASTASGPRELFF.